The 29 T cell receptor beta chains in this list originate from one sample, sequenced in a study of T cell responses to AZD1222 COVID-19 vaccine. Some clones are missing from TCRdb's copy, which holds only in-frame ones; the method was immunoSEQ multiplex PCR. Of 150,000 to 200,000 clones listed, 75% to 90% are singletons. The sequencing used peripheral blood, collected 28 days after the second dose of the MenACWY control vaccine. The receptors shown here come from an adult who received the MenACWY meningococcal vaccine as a control.

J is TRBJ2-7 and V is TRBV2; D tentatively fits TRBD1 or TRBD2 (5 bases each). Germline CDR1 is SNHLY and CDR2 is FYNNEI. The length of the CDR3 is 14 residues. V was pared by 7 bases and J by 3 bases, with 16 bases between. This CDR3 reads CASKGHEGYYEQYF. DNA for the CDR3: TGTGCCAGCAAAGGACATGAGGGGTACTACGAGCAGTACTTC.

This chain joins TRBV7-2 and TRBJ2-5; D tentatively fits TRBD1 or TRBD2 (5 bases each). V was trimmed by 5 bases and J by 1 base, leaving 11 bases between them. This CDR3 contains 14 residues. CDR1 is SGHTA, CDR2 FQGNSA, per germline. CDR3 in DNA: TGTGCCAGCAGCCCGGGGCGGGTCCAAGAGACCCAGTACTTC. Its translation is CASSPGRVQETQYF.

The chain recombines TRBV11-3 with TRBJ2-7; tentatively, D is TRBD1 (5 bases). Germline values: CDR1 SGHNT, CDR2 YENEEA. CDR3 length: 13 residues. Trimming left V 5 bases short and J 6 bases short, with 14 bases between. CDR3: CASSRITGREQYF. The CDR3 coding sequence is TGTGCCAGCAGCAGGATCACAGGCCGCGAGCAGTACTTC.

CDR3 amino acids: CASRPGAYFGGYTF. CDR3 DNA: TGTGCCAGCAGGCCTGGGGCGTATTTCGGTGGCTACACCTTC. The chain has TRBV6-4 and TRBJ1-2; TRBD1 might be the D (5 bases). Germline-derived CDR1 and CDR2 are MRHNA and SNTAGT. The CDR3 covers 14 residues. Trimming took 6 bases from V and 7 from J, leaving 18 bases between them.

The genes are TRBV7-2 and TRBJ2-2; 12 positions match TRBD2. Germline V gene lookup returns CDR1 SGHTA and CDR2 FQGNSA. The CDR3 consists of 15 residues. V lost 3 bases to trimming and J lost 6 bases; unmatched junction nucleotides: 2. Here the CDR3 reads CASSLTSGSAGELFF. In nucleotides, the CDR3 is TGTGCCAGCAGCTTGACTAGCGGGAGTGCCGGGGAGCTGTTTTTT.

This chain uses TRBV7-8 with TRBJ1-5; TRBD1 matches 10 bases. Germline V gene sequence: CDR1 SGHVS, CDR2 FQNEAQ. The CDR3 has 15 residues. With 5 bases clipped from V and 4 bases from J, the junction kept 5 bases outside the gene matches. In nucleotides, the CDR3 is TGTGCCAGCAGCACCGGGACAGGGGTTAATCAGCCCCAGCATTTT. This translates into CASSTGTGVNQPQHF. The entire variable domain, with the rest obtained from reference TRBV7-8 and TRBJ1-5, is as follows: GAGVSQSPRYKVAKRGQDVALRCDPISGHVSLFWYQQALGQGPEFLTYFQNEAQLDKSGLPSDRFFAERPEGSVSTLKIQRTQQEDSAVYLCASSTGTGVNQPQHFGDGTRLSIL.

The chain recombines TRBV5-1 with TRBJ2-1, with TRBD1 matching over 8 bases. In germline, CDR1 is SGHRS, CDR2 YFSETQ. The CDR3 consists of 15 residues. Trimming at V came to 3 bases and at J to 3 bases, leaving 5 bases not matched to a gene. CDR3 bases: TGCGCCAGCAGCTCGTCCGGGACAGGCTACAATGAGCAGTTCTTC. Its translation: CASSSSGTGYNEQFF.

This rearrangement joins TRBV12-3 or TRBV12-4 to TRBJ2-7, with D uncertain. V dropped 2 bases and J dropped 3 bases, with 8 bases sitting between them. The CDR3 spans 13 residues. CDR3: CASSLHTNYEQYF. For the CDR3, the DNA is TGTGCCAGCAGTTTACACACCAACTACGAGCAGTACTTC.

The V call is TRBV7-9, the J call TRBJ2-2; D possibly corresponds to TRBD1 (5 bases). Germline-derived CDR1 and CDR2 are SEHNR and FQNEAQ (reference sequence). The CDR3 sequence is 15 residues long. Trimming pared 4 bases from V and 6 bases from J, leaving 15 bases between. The CDR3 nucleotides read TGTGCCAGCAGCTCAGGGCAGATAATTGCCGGGGAGCTGTTTTTT. This translates into CASSSGQIIAGELFF.

The V and J genes are TRBV6-2 or TRBV6-3 and TRBJ2-7; TRBD2 matches at 7 bases. Germline CDR1 MNHEY, CDR2 SVGEGT. The CDR3 sequence is 13 residues long. V trimming: 5 bases; J trimming: 3 bases; junction bases outside the gene matches: 4. CDR3 amino acids: CASSPASGYEQYF. The CDR3 region has the DNA TGTGCCAGCAGTCCGGCTAGCGGCTACGAGCAGTACTTC.

This sequence joins TRBV27 and TRBJ1-2; 8 bases agree with TRBD1. This CDR3 is 14 amino acids long. V was pared by 5 bases and J by 3 bases, with 5 bases of the junction left unmatched. CDR1 and CDR2 from the germline V gene are MNHEY and SMNVEV (reference sequence). CDR3 DNA sequence: TGTGCCAGCAGTGCGGACAGGGCGGACTATGGCTACACCTTC. Residues: CASSADRADYGYTF.

V usage is TRBV24-1 and J usage is TRBJ1-5; TRBD1 matches at 7 bases. The CDR3 spans 12 residues. The V and J ends lost 10 bases and 8 bases, in that order; junction bases with no gene match: 7. Germline CDR1 reads KGHDR; CDR2 reads SFDVKD. This CDR3 is CATSGGKEPQHF. DNA of the CDR3: TGTGCCACTTCAGGGGGAAAGGAGCCCCAGCATTTT.

The chain is built from TRBV4-2 and TRBJ2-7; 8 bases map to TRBD1. Losses at the gene ends were 0 bases for V and 6 bases for J; bases not matched to a gene: 4. The CDR3 loop spans 14 amino acids. CDR1 LGHNA and CDR2 YNFKEQ come from the germline V gene. CDR3 amino acids: CASSQDRGRFEQYF. In DNA, the CDR3 is TGTGCCAGCAGCCAAGACAGGGGGCGCTTCGAGCAGTACTTC.

For the CDR3, the DNA is TGTGCCAGCAGTTACCTCGCGGGAGGGCCCTACGAGCAGTACTTC. It translates to CASSYLAGGPYEQYF. The V gene is TRBV6-5, the J gene TRBJ2-7, with 9 bases aligning to TRBD2. The CDR3 contains 15 residues. The trim removed 2 bases at V and 2 bases at J, leaving 4 bases unmatched. Germline V gene data show CDR1 as MNHEY and CDR2 as SVGAGI.

This chain links TRBV19 with TRBJ1-5; 7 nucleotides match TRBD1. Trimming removed 5 bases from V and 16 bases from J; junction bases left unmatched: 17. The CDR3 has 14 amino acids. The germline V gene encodes CDR1 LNHDA and CDR2 SQIVND (reference sequence). The CDR3: CASSEQGRAGGGHF. The CDR3 bases are TGTGCCAGTAGTGAGCAGGGCAGGGCAGGGGGAGGACATTTT.

This clone was picked up one time. The chain has TRBV5-6 and TRBJ1-6; no firm D call. The V gene's germline CDR1 is SGHDT and CDR2 YYEEEE. CDR3 length: 15 amino acids. V was cut by 1 base and J by 6 bases, with 11 bases left in between. The CDR3 spells CASSLSRPINSPLHF. CDR3 coding DNA: TGTGCCAGCAGCTTGAGTCGCCCGATTAATTCACCCCTCCACTTT.

V and J are TRBV18 and TRBJ2-3; D not resolved. The V gene lost 3 bases and the J gene lost 2 bases, with 12 bases spanning the gap. Germline V gene data show CDR1 as KGHSH and CDR2 as LQKENI. This CDR3 contains 15 residues. CDR3 amino acids: CASSPLSPFTDTQYF. The CDR3 bases are TGTGCCAGCTCACCCTTAAGCCCATTCACAGATACGCAGTATTTT.

The CDR3 sequence: CASTIRLGLDGYTF. The DNA of the CDR3 is TGTGCCAGCACTATTAGGTTGGGGTTGGATGGCTACACCTTC. The rearrangement joins TRBV28 to TRBJ1-2; D remains unclear. Germline assignment: CDR1 MDHEN and CDR2 SYDVKM. The CDR3 is 14 residues long. The V and J ends lost 7 bases and 6 bases respectively, with 18 bases between them.

The J gene is TRBJ1-2, the V gene TRBV7-2; D is unclear. The CDR3 consists of 13 residues. Germline-derived CDR1 and CDR2 are SGHTA and FQGNSA. V lost 4 bases, J lost 2 bases, and 8 bases lay in between. Here the CDR3 DNA reads TGTGCCAGCAGCTCGGACGGAAACTATGGCTACACCTTC. Protein product: CASSSDGNYGYTF.

The chain links TRBV5-1 to TRBJ2-7, with D maybe TRBD2 (6 bases). From germline, CDR1 is SGHRS and CDR2 YFSETQ. The ends were cut back, 3 bases at V and 5 bases at J, with 18 bases in the middle. There are 15 residues in the CDR3. The CDR3 DNA reads TGCGCCAGCAGCTCGCCGGCACGGGAGAATCACGAGCAGTACTTC. Amino acids: CASSSPARENHEQYF.

The chain uses TRBV18 and TRBJ2-1; D unresolved. Germline CDR1 KGHSH, CDR2 LQKENI. The V gene lost 8 bases and the J gene lost 4 bases, with 21 bases spanning the gap. The CDR3 is 16 residues long. The CDR3 DNA reads as TGTGCCAGCCGTCTGGCGGACCGCTCCGCTTACAATGAGCAGTTCTTC. Translating it yields CASRLADRSAYNEQFF.

This clone was observed a few times. This sequence joins TRBV24-1 and TRBJ1-1; D is unclear. V was trimmed by 3 bases and J by 4 bases, leaving 11 bases between them. Germline V CDR1 and CDR2: KGHDR, SFDVKD. The CDR3 loop spans 14 amino acids. In nucleotides, the CDR3 is TGTGCCACCAGTGATCCCCAGGAGGGCACTGAAGCTTTCTTT. It codes for CATSDPQEGTEAFF.

The gene calls are TRBV9 and TRBJ2-1; D perhaps matches TRBD2 (6 bases). CDR1 and CDR2 from the germline V gene are SGDLS and YYNGEE. The CDR3 runs to 15 residues. V lost 5 bases and J lost 3, with 15 bases in between. CDR3 protein: CASSTPGVLYNEQFF. CDR3 sequence (DNA): TGTGCCAGCAGTACCCCGGGAGTTCTCTACAATGAGCAGTTCTTC.

In this sample, this clone turned up once. This chain uses TRBV29-1 with TRBJ1-1; the D gene is possibly TRBD1 (6 bases). Germline V CDR1 and CDR2: SQVTM, ANQGSEA. Trimming removed 7 bases at V and 1 base at J, with 13 bases between. This CDR3 region has 13 residues. The CDR3 bases are TGCAGCGCTGCGGGACAAACGAACACTGAAGCTTTCTTT. This encodes CSAAGQTNTEAFF.

As concerns this clone: Other DNA sequences from this sample encode an identical CDR3 as well. This rearrangement joins TRBV27 to TRBJ1-6, with a tentative D call TRBD1 (6 bases). Between the trimmed V and J ends, which lost 7 bases and 7 bases, there was a span of 14 bases. Germline lookup yields CDR1 MNHEY and CDR2 SMNVEV (reference sequence). The CDR3 contains 14 residues. CDR3 sequence reads: CASTPGQGNSPLHF. DNA for the CDR3: TGTGCCAGCACCCCGGGACAAGGAAATTCACCCCTCCACTTT.

A word on this clone: Additional DNA sequences in this sample encode the identical CDR3. V is TRBV5-1 and J is TRBJ2-5, with D tentatively TRBD1 (6 bases). Germline CDR1 reads SGHRS; CDR2 reads YFSETQ. The V and J ends lost 2 bases and 3 bases respectively, with 8 bases between them. The CDR3 totals 13 residues. The CDR3 sequence is CASSFPGEETQYF. The CDR3 DNA reads as TGCGCCAGCAGCTTCCCAGGGGAAGAGACCCAGTACTTC.

The rearrangement uses TRBV5-6 and TRBJ1-2, with D possibly TRBD1 on 5 matching bases. Trimming left V 4 bases short and J 4 bases short, with 11 bases between. Germline assignment: CDR1 SGHDT and CDR2 YYEEEE. This CDR3 spans 13 amino acids. CDR3 in DNA: TGTGCCAGCAGCGCGGGACGCCGCTATGGCTACACCTTC. Amino acids: CASSAGRRYGYTF.

V gene TRBV2 combines with J gene TRBJ2-2; TRBD2 matches 10 bases. The CDR3 contains 17 residues. From germline, CDR1 is SNHLY and CDR2 FYNNEI. The trim removed 10 bases at V and 4 bases at J, leaving 15 bases unmatched. Here the CDR3 reads CAIIRGIAGGVTGELFF. The CDR3 nucleotides are TGTGCCATCATTAGAGGGATAGCGGGAGGCGTCACCGGGGAGCTGTTTTTT.

The chain combines TRBV10-3 with TRBJ1-1; weak D call: TRBD1 (6 bases). Trimming stripped 6 bases from V and 1 base from J, with 18 bases between. CDR1 and CDR2 from the germline V gene are ENHRY and SYGVKD. This CDR3 comprises 16 residues. CDR3 protein: CAIRPGHTSANTEAFF. The DNA of the CDR3 is TGTGCCATCAGACCGGGACACACATCCGCGAACACTGAAGCTTTCTTT.